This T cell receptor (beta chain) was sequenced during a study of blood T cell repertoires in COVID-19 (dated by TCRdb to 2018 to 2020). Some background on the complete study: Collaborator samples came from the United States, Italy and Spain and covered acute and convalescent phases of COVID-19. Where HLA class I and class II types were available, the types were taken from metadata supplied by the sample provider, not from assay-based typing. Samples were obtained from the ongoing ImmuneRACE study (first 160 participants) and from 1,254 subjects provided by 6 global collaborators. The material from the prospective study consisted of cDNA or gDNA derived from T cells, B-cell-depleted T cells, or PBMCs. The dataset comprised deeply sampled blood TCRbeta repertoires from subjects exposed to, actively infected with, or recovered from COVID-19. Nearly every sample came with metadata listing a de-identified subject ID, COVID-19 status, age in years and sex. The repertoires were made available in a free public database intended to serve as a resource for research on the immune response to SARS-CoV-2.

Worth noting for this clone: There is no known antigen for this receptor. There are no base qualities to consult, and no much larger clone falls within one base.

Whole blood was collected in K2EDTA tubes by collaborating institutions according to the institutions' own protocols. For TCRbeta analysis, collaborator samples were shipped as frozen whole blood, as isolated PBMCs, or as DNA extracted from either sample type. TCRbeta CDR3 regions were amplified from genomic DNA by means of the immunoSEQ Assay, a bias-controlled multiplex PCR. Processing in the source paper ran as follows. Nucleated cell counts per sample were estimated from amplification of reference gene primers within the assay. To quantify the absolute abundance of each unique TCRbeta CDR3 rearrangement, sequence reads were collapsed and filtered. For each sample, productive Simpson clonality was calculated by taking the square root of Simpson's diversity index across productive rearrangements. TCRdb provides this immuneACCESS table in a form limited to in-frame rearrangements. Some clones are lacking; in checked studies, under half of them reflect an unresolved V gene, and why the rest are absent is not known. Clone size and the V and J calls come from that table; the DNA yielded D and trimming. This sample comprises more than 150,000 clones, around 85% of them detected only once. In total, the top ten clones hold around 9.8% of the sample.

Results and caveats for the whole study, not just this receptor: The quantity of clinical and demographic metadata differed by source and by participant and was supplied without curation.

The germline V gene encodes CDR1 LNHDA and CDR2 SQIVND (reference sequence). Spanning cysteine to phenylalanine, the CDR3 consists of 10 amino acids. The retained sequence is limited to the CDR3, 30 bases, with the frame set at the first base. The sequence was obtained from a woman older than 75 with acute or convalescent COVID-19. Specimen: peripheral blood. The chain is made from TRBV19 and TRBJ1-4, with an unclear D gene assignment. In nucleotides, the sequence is TGTCCTGTAAGGAGTGAAAAACTGTTTTTT. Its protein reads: CPVRSEKLFF.